This T cell receptor beta chain comes out of a study of blood T cell repertoires in COVID-19. V was cut by 5 bases and J by 9 bases, with 20 bases left in between. The CDR3 consists of 15 residues. Germline CDR1 and CDR2: SGHTA and FQGTGA. Repertoires were generated with immunoSEQ multiplex PCR, while TCRdb's copy carries only in-frame clones and drops some. This table holds about 130,000 clones, around four fifths found once. Sequencing input: peripheral blood. The origin of this receptor is a man aged 60 to 69 with acute or convalescent COVID-19. The chain carries TRBV7-3 and TRBJ2-1, with D possibly TRBD2 on 6 matching bases. The CDR3 here is CASSPINGGTAEQFF. The CDR3, as DNA: TGTGCCAGCAGCCCCATTAACGGAGGGACTGCTGAGCAGTTCTTC.